Below are 27 T cell receptor beta chains sequenced from a single sample in a study of cytomegalovirus exposure and HLA in healthy donors (dated by TCRdb to about 2017). The library was prepared using the immunoSEQ multiplex PCR assay. The multiplex PCR relied on a mix of 60 forward primers for TCR Vbeta segments and 13 reverse primers for TCR Jbeta segments. Drawn from immuneACCESS, this table holds only the in-frame rearrangements with V and J called that TCRdb kept. Clones are partly lost; checked studies trace under half to an unresolved V gene and leave the rest unexplained. This sample comprises around 150,000 clones, around 80% of them detected only once. Nearly 8.5% of the sample comes from the top ten. The sequencing sample was made of PBMCs. These receptors all stem from a male donor in good health and CMV-seropositive.

This clone was detected once. J is TRBJ2-3 and V is TRBV2; the D gene is possibly TRBD2 (5 bases). The CDR3 has 14 residues. V was trimmed by 5 bases and J by 0 bases, leaving 9 bases between them. Germline-derived CDR1 and CDR2 are SNHLY and FYNNEI. CDR3 residues: CASSLGLSTDTQYF. The CDR3 DNA reads as TGTGCCAGCAGTCTTGGACTCAGCACAGATACGCAGTATTTT.

The V and J genes are TRBV11-2 and TRBJ2-7; TRBD2 agrees at 7 bases. The trim removed 1 base at V and 2 bases at J, leaving 11 bases unmatched. This CDR3 has 17 amino acids. Germline CDR1 and CDR2: SGHAT and FQNNGV. The CDR3 sequence is CASSLGSGADRAYEQYF. CDR3 DNA sequence: TGTGCCAGCAGCTTAGGAAGCGGGGCCGACAGAGCCTACGAGCAGTACTTC.

The chain has TRBV2 and TRBJ1-1, with D unclear. The CDR3 covers 10 residues. V gave up 8 bases and J gave up 1 base, with 2 bases separating them. Germline V lookup: CDR1 SNHLY, CDR2 FYNNEI. This CDR3 reads CASQNTEAFF. The CDR3 bases are TGTGCCAGCCAGAACACTGAAGCTTTCTTT.

The chain carries TRBV30 and TRBJ1-2; 9 nucleotides line up with TRBD1. The ends lost 3 bases at V and 9 bases at J; junction bases unmatched: 11. CDR1 and CDR2 (germline): GTSNPN, SVGIG (reference sequence). The CDR3 sequence is 14 residues long. DNA of the CDR3: TGTGCCTGGAGGGACGGACAGGGGACCCCTCGCTACACCTTC. It encodes CAWRDGQGTPRYTF.

The J gene is TRBJ2-5, the V gene TRBV7-9; D remains ambiguous. Gene TRBJ2-7 matches the end of the DNA better, so the J call may be wrong. Looked up from germline, CDR1 is SEHNR and CDR2 is FQNEAQ (reference sequence). CDR3 size: 12 residues. The DNA of the CDR3 is TGTGCCAGCACCGGTCCCAGACACGAGCAGTACTTC. Protein: CASTGPRHEQYF.

This clone showed up just a few times. This rearrangement joins TRBV10-3 to TRBJ1-5; maybe TRBD1 (6 bases). With 5 bases removed from V and 12 bases from J, the gap between germline ends came to 17 bases. The length of the CDR3 is 13 residues. Germline values: CDR1 ENHRY, CDR2 SYGVKD. The chain's CDR3 is CAISPITGFFQHF. The CDR3 DNA is TGTGCCATCAGTCCCATCACAGGGTTCTTCCAGCATTTT.

This CDR3 is CASSLDGGFQPQHF. The CDR3 bases are TGTGCCAGCAGCTTGGATGGAGGGTTTCAGCCCCAGCATTTT. The J gene is TRBJ1-5, the V gene TRBV5-4; D remains unclear. The CDR3 spans 14 residues. V was shortened by 0 bases and J by 6 bases, with 10 bases between the two germline ends. CDR1 SGHNT and CDR2 YYREEE come from the germline V gene (reference sequence).

V gene TRBV27 combines with J gene TRBJ2-1; 12 bases match TRBD2. J was trimmed by 2 bases and V by 5 bases; bases with no gene match: 13. Germline V gene lookup returns CDR1 MNHEY and CDR2 SMNVEV (reference sequence). This CDR3 has 19 residues. The CDR3 reads CASSPSGTSGLPAYNEQFF. CDR3 coding DNA: TGTGCCAGCAGTCCCTCCGGGACTAGCGGGCTCCCAGCCTACAATGAGCAGTTCTTC.

This chain links TRBV18 with TRBJ2-7; a weak D match, TRBD1 (7 bases). The CDR3 is made up of 15 amino acids. The germline V and J ends were trimmed by 2 bases and 0 bases, with 11 bases remaining between them. In germline, CDR1 is KGHSH, CDR2 LQKENI. CDR3 sequence (DNA): TGTGCCAGCTCACCAGCGGGACAGAGCTCCTACGAGCAGTACTTC. This codes for CASSPAGQSSYEQYF.

CDR3 sequence (DNA): TGTGCCAGCAGAACCCGACAGAATGAAAAACTGTTTTTT. It specifies CASRTRQNEKLFF. The gene calls are TRBV27 and TRBJ1-4; a possible D gene is TRBD1 (5 bases). The germline gives CDR1 MNHEY, CDR2 SMNVEV (reference sequence). Trimming cost V 6 bases and J 5 bases, with 10 bases left between them. The CDR3 totals 13 residues.

The chain joins TRBV5-1 to TRBJ1-1; D remains ambiguous. V lost 9 bases and J 2 bases, leaving 14 bases between the germline ends. Germline loops: CDR1 SGHRS, CDR2 YFSETQ. This CDR3 has 13 residues. CDR3: CATRRNLNTEAFF. The CDR3 nucleotides read TGCGCCACCCGAAGAAACCTAAACACTGAAGCTTTCTTT.

This clone was picked up a small number of times. At one end, the junction sequence differs from germline, possibly due to a read error. The chain uses TRBV7-8 and TRBJ2-1; tentative D call: TRBD1 (5 bases). The CDR3 length is 15 residues. The germline gives CDR1 SGHVS, CDR2 FQNEAQ. The CDR3 nucleotides are TGTGCCAGCAGCTTACAGGGAAATCCCTACGATGAGCAGTTCTTC. It encodes CASSLQGNPYDEQFF. Variable domain in full (rest from reference TRBV7-8 and TRBJ2-1): GAGVSQSPRYKVAKRGQDVALRCDPISGHVSLFWYQQALGQGPEFLTYFQNEAQLDKSGLPSDRFFAERPEGSVSTLKIQRTQQEDSAVYLCASSLQGNPYDEQFFGPGTRLTVL.

The chain has TRBV10-1 and TRBJ2-2; 7 bases agree with TRBD2. CDR3 length: 13 amino acids. The J segment lost 2 bases and the V segment lost 8 bases, leaving 2 bases of the junction unmatched. Germline assignment: CDR1 WNHNN and CDR2 SYGVQD (reference sequence). CDR3 sequence (DNA): TGCGCCAGCGGACTAGAAAACACCGGGGAGCTGTTTTTT. It specifies CASGLENTGELFF.

This clone was seen only once. The V call is TRBV18, the J call TRBJ2-3, with 11 nucleotides matching TRBD2. CDR3 length: 18 amino acids. Germline assignment: CDR1 KGHSH and CDR2 LQKENI. V shed 3 bases, J shed 0 bases, and the junction held 8 bases outside the gene matches. Here the CDR3 DNA reads TGTGCCAGCTCACCCATACTGACTAGCGGGGCTAGCACAGATACGCAGTATTTT. Amino acids: CASSPILTSGASTDTQYF.

The gene calls are TRBV5-1 and TRBJ1-1; weak D call: TRBD1 (5 bases). Trimming shortened V by 2 bases and J by 7 bases, and 21 bases separated the two germline ends. CDR1 SGHRS and CDR2 YFSETQ come from the germline V gene. CDR3 length equals 16 residues. This CDR3 reads CASSFGGEILTNEAFF. CDR3 sequence (DNA): TGCGCCAGCAGCTTTGGGGGGGAGATCTTAACAAATGAAGCTTTCTTT.

This chain connects TRBV9 to TRBJ2-5; 7 bases match TRBD1. The CDR3 consists of 15 residues. J was trimmed by 4 bases and V by 0 bases; bases with no gene match: 6. CDR1 is SGDLS and CDR2 is YYNGEE in the germline V gene. The CDR3 nucleotides are TGTGCCAGCAGCGTAGCTACAAACAGGGGAGAGACCCAGTACTTC. Its translation is CASSVATNRGETQYF.

The chain employs TRBV28 and TRBJ1-5, with D perhaps matching TRBD1 (6 bases). V lost 5 bases, J lost 2 bases, and 13 bases lay in between. The CDR3 runs 15 residues. The V gene's germline CDR1 is MDHEN and CDR2 SYDVKM. The CDR3 nucleotides are TGTGCCAGCAGTCTGGGGGCAGGAGGCAATCAGCCCCAGCATTTT. Translating it yields CASSLGAGGNQPQHF.

This clone was seen only a few times. The J gene is TRBJ2-7, the V gene TRBV2, with TRBD1 as a possible D gene (5 bases). The germline V and J ends were trimmed by 5 bases and 3 bases, with 11 bases remaining between them. The CDR3 has 13 residues. Germline CDR1 reads SNHLY; CDR2 reads FYNNEI. The chain's CDR3 is CASSYDRVYEQYF. Here the CDR3 DNA reads TGTGCCAGCAGTTATGACAGAGTCTACGAGCAGTACTTC. The variable domain in full, completed from reference TRBV2 and TRBJ2-7, reads EPEVTQTPSHQVTQMGQEVILRCVPISNHLYFYWYRQILGQKVEFLVSFYNNEISEKSEIFDDQFSVERPDGSNFTLKIRSTKLEDSAMYFCASSYDRVYEQYFGPGTRLTVT.

A few counts support this clone. V gene TRBV11-3 combines with J gene TRBJ2-3, with D hard to call. The length of the CDR3 is 13 residues. Trimming removed 3 bases at V and 4 bases at J, with 8 bases between. Germline CDR1 SGHNT, CDR2 YENEEA. Here the CDR3 reads CASSFTRADTQYF. CDR3 coding DNA: TGTGCCAGCAGCTTCACACGGGCAGATACGCAGTATTTT. The whole variable domain, remainder taken from reference TRBV11-3 and TRBJ2-3, is EAGVVQSPRYKIIEKKQPVAFWCNPISGHNTLYWYLQNLGQGPELLIRYENEEAVDDSQLPKDRFSAERLKGVDSTLKIQPAELGDSAVYLCASSFTRADTQYFGPGTRLTVL.

The chain employs TRBV10-1 and TRBJ2-1; TRBD2 aligns across 7 bases. Per the germline V gene, CDR1 is WNHNN and CDR2 is SYGVQD (reference sequence). V trimming: 6 bases; J trimming: 5 bases; junction bases outside the gene matches: 7. The CDR3 has 14 amino acids. CDR3 loop: CASSRGGADNEQFF. CDR3 sequence (DNA): TGCGCCAGCAGCCGCGGGGGAGCCGACAATGAGCAGTTCTTC.

The rearrangement uses TRBV19 and TRBJ1-2; a weak D match, TRBD1 (5 bases). The V gene's germline CDR1 is LNHDA and CDR2 SQIVND (reference sequence). The CDR3 has 14 amino acids. V was clipped by 7 bases and J by 6 bases, with 18 bases between them. The CDR3 region is CASTQGLALDGYTF. The CDR3 DNA reads as TGTGCCAGTACCCAGGGACTTGCCTTGGATGGCTACACCTTC.

The chain carries TRBV6-1 and TRBJ2-3; 7 bases map to TRBD1. Germline V lookup: CDR1 MNHNS, CDR2 SASEGT. V shed 2 bases, J shed 3 bases, and the junction held 8 bases outside the gene matches. The CDR3 is 16 residues long. This CDR3 is CASSERQGTGTDTQYF. The CDR3 nucleotides read TGTGCCAGCAGTGAACGACAGGGAACGGGTACAGATACGCAGTATTTT.

The rearrangement links TRBV9 to TRBJ2-5; a possible D gene is TRBD1 (5 bases). This CDR3 has 14 amino acids. The V gene lost 0 bases and the J gene lost 5 bases, with 11 bases spanning the gap. Germline CDR1 reads SGDLS; CDR2 reads YYNGEE. The chain's CDR3 is CASSVGDRAETQYF. CDR3 bases: TGTGCCAGCAGCGTAGGTGACAGAGCGGAGACCCAGTACTTC. Drawing the rest from reference TRBV9 and TRBJ2-5, the complete variable domain is DSGVTQTPKHLITATGQRVTLRCSPRSGDLSVYWYQQSLDQGLQFLIQYYNGEERAKGNILERFSAQQFPDLHSELNLSSLELGDSALYFCASSVGDRAETQYFGPGTRLLVL.

The chain recombines TRBV9 with TRBJ1-2, with 8 positions matching TRBD1. Germline assignment: CDR1 SGDLS and CDR2 YYNGEE. Trimming took 2 bases from V and 8 from J; bases not matched to a gene: 5. The CDR3 runs to 13 residues. The CDR3, as DNA: TGTGCCAGCAGCGTTGGGACAGGCCGAGGCTACACCTTC. Its translation is CASSVGTGRGYTF.

The chain is built from TRBV5-6 and TRBJ2-1, with 10 nucleotides matching TRBD2. V lost 5 bases to trimming and J lost 0 bases; unmatched junction nucleotides: 11. This CDR3 has 18 amino acids. From germline, CDR1 is SGHDT and CDR2 YYEEEE. In nucleotides, the CDR3 is TGTGCCAGCAGTCCGGATTGGGCTAGCGGGAGCTCCTACAATGAGCAGTTCTTC. It encodes CASSPDWASGSSYNEQFF.

V usage is TRBV7-2 and J usage is TRBJ2-2; D is ambiguous. The V gene's germline CDR1 is SGHTA and CDR2 FQGNSA. CDR3 length: 16 residues. V was cut by 1 base and J by 4 bases, with 13 bases left in between. CDR3 loop: CASSLDRVRATGELFF. CDR3 coding DNA: TGTGCCAGCAGCTTAGATCGGGTCAGAGCCACCGGGGAGCTGTTTTTT. The full variable domain, in which reference TRBV7-2 and TRBJ2-2 provide the parts outside the CDR3, is GAGVSQSPSNKVTEKGKDVELRCDPISGHTALYWYRQSLGQGLEFLIYFQGNSAPDKSGLPSDRFSAERTGGSVSTLTIQRTQQEDSAVYLCASSLDRVRATGELFFGEGSRLTVL.

The chain is built from TRBV7-8 and TRBJ2-7; the D gene is possibly TRBD2 (6 bases). Per the germline V gene, CDR1 is SGHVS and CDR2 is FQNEAQ. CDR3 length: 14 amino acids. The ends were cut back, 1 base at V and 3 bases at J, with 10 bases in the middle. CDR3 loop: CASSLGEANYEQYF. The CDR3 DNA is TGTGCCAGCAGCTTAGGGGAGGCGAACTACGAGCAGTACTTC. The full variable domain, with the rest looked up from reference TRBV7-8 and TRBJ2-7, is GAGVSQSPRYKVAKRGQDVALRCDPISGHVSLFWYQQALGQGPEFLTYFQNEAQLDKSGLPSDRFFAERPEGSVSTLKIQRTQQEDSAVYLCASSLGEANYEQYFGPGTRLTVT.